This section outlines one T cell receptor (beta chain) sequence together with its context. Its specificity is unknown. After removal of 6 bases from V and 0 bases from J, the junction contained 8 bases not matched to a gene. CDR1 SGHTA and CDR2 FQGNSA come from the germline V gene. There are 17 residues in the CDR3. This entry belongs to a study of T cell repertoires in cytomegalovirus infection. About the study: CMV infection plus the matching HLA type was flagged by public TCR beta signatures. Study-wide results and caveats: People with CMV and the relevant HLA were identified by cumulative public TCR beta family frequency. In two of eight donors, the top clonotype was HLA-C-restricted CMV-specific.

TCRdb recomputed calls from the reads with MiXCR, one row per CDR3 protein. The sample has about half a million distinct CDR3 sequences; 33% are singletons. V usage is TRBV7-2 and J usage is TRBJ1-6; 7 bases line up with TRBD1. This sequence was found in a human donor in good health (CMV status not recorded). Some clones in this sample may be carry-over from other donors' samples. The specimen comprised cultured PBMCs, sampled from culture after CMV antigen stimulation. Here the CDR3 DNA reads TGTGCCAGCAGTCTGGGACAGATGAGCTCCTATAATTCACCCCTCCACTTT. Translated, it gives CASSLGQMSSYNSPLHF.